This record concerns one T cell receptor (beta chain) sequence. Its specificity is unknown. This entry is derived from a study of cytomegalovirus exposure and HLA in healthy donors. Whole-study findings and limits: The tendency of first-cohort TCR clusters to co-occur in the 120 or so validation repertoires emerged from a later analysis. There were a few CMV-associated chains whose specificity for CMV antigens was confirmed in vitro.

Separate from the roughly 700-subject first cohort, the 120-subject validation cohort was the one that the donors belonged to. V gave up 7 bases and J gave up 8 bases, with 18 bases separating them. CDR1 LNHDA and CDR2 SQIVND come from the germline V gene (reference sequence). This CDR3 contains 14 residues. Libraries were prepared by immunoSEQ multiplex PCR; TCRdb keeps only in-frame clonotypes and omits some of them. The sample contains some 140,000 clones, 86% of which appear only once. The TCR sequence derives from a man between 18 and 35 years old in good health and CMV-seronegative. V usage is TRBV19 and J usage is TRBJ2-1; D might be TRBD1 (6 bases). The sequenced material came from PBMCs. CDR3 sequence: CASIGAQGRHEQFF. The CDR3 region has the DNA TGTGCCAGTATTGGGGCCCAGGGGCGGCATGAGCAGTTCTTC.